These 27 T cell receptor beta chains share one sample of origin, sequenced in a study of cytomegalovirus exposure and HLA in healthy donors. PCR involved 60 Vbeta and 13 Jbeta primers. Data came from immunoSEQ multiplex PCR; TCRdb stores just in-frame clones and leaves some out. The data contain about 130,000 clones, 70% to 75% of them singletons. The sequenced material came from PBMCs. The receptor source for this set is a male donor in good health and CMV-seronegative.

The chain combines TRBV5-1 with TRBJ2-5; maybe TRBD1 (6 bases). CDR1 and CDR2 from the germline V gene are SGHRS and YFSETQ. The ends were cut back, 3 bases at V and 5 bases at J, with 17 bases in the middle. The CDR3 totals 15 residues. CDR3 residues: CASSSQGRLGETQYF. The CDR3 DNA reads TGCGCCAGCAGCTCACAGGGACGGCTGGGGGAGACCCAGTACTTC.

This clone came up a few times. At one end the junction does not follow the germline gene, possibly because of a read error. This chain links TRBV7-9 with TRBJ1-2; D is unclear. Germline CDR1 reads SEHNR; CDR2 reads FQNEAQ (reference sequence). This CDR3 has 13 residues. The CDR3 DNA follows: TGTTCCAGCAGCTTCCGTTCCGACTATGTCTACACCTTC. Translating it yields CSSSFRSDYVYTF.

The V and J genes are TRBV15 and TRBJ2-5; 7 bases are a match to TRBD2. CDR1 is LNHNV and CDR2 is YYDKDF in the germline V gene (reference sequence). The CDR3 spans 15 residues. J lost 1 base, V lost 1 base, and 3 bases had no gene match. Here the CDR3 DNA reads TGTGCCACCAGCAGAGCGGGACTACCCCAAGAGACCCAGTACTTC. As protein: CATSRAGLPQETQYF. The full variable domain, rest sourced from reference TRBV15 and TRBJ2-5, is DAMVIQNPRYQVTQFGKPVTLSCSQTLNHNVMYWYQQKSSQAPKLLFHYYDKDFNNEADTPDNFQSRRPNTSFCFLDIRSPGLGDTAMYLCATSRAGLPQETQYFGPGTRLLVL.

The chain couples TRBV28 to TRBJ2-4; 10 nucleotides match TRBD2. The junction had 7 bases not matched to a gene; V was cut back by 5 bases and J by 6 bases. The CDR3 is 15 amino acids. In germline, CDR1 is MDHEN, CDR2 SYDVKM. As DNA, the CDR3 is TGTGCCAGCAGTGCCGCACTAGCGGGAACAAACATTCAGTACTTC. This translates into CASSAALAGTNIQYF.

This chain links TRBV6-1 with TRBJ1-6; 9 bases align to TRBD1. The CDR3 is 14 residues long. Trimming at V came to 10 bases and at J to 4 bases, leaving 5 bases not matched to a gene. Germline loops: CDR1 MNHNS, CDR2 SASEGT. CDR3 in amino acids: CATLTGGYNSPLHF. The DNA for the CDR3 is TGTGCCACCTTGACAGGGGGTTATAATTCACCCCTCCACTTT.

In nucleotides, the CDR3 is TGTGCCAGCACCTCGGGGGGGCGGCTCCAAGAGACCCAGTACTTC. Translating it yields CASTSGGRLQETQYF. The V and J genes are TRBV19 and TRBJ2-5; TRBD2 matches 8 bases. Germline-derived CDR1 and CDR2 are LNHDA and SQIVND (reference sequence). The CDR3 consists of 15 residues. Trimming removed 9 bases from V and 1 base from J; junction bases left unmatched: 10.

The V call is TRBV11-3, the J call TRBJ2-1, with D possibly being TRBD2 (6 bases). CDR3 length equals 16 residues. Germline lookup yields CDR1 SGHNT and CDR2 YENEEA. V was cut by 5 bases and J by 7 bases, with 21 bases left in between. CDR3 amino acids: CASSLAPGERSNEQFF. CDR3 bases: TGTGCCAGCAGCCTAGCCCCGGGAGAGAGATCGAATGAGCAGTTCTTC.

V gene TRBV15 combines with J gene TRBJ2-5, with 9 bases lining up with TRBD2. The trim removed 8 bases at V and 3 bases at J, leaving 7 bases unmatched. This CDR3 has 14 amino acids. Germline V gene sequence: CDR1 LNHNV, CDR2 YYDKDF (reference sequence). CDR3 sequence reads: CATATAGGEETQYF. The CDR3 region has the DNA TGTGCCACCGCTACAGCGGGGGGAGAAGAGACCCAGTACTTC. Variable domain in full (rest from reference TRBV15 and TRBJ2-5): DAMVIQNPRYQVTQFGKPVTLSCSQTLNHNVMYWYQQKSSQAPKLLFHYYDKDFNNEADTPDNFQSRRPNTSFCFLDIRSPGLGDTAMYLCATATAGGEETQYFGPGTRLLVL.

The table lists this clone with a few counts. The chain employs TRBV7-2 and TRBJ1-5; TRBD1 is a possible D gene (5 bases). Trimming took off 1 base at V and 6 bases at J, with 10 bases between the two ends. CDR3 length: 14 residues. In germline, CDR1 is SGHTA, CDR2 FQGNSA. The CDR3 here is CASSLVSGGQPQHF. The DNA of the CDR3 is TGTGCCAGCAGCTTAGTTTCCGGGGGTCAGCCCCAGCATTTT. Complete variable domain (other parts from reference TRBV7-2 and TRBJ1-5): GAGVSQSPSNKVTEKGKDVELRCDPISGHTALYWYRQSLGQGLEFLIYFQGNSAPDKSGLPSDRFSAERTGGSVSTLTIQRTQQEDSAVYLCASSLVSGGQPQHFGDGTRLSIL.

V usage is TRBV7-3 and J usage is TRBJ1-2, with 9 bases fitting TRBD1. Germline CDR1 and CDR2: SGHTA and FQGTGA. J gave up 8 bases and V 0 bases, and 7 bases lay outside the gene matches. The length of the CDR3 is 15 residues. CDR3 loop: CASSLTRTGDSGYTF. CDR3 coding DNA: TGTGCCAGCAGCTTAACCCGGACAGGGGATTCCGGCTACACCTTC.

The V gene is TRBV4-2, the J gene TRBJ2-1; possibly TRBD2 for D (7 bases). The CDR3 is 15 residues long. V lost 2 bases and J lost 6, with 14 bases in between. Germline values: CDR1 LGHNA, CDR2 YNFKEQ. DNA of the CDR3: TGTGCCAGCAGCCAATTCGGGGAGGGGGGCAATGAGCAGTTCTTC. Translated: CASSQFGEGGNEQFF.

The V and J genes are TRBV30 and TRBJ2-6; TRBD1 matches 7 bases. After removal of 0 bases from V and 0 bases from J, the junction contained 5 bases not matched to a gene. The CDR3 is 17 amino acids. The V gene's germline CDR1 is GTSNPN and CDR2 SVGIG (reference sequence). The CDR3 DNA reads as TGTGCCTGGAGTGTCAAGGGGGCTCTCTCTGGGGCCAACGTCCTGACTTTC. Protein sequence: CAWSVKGALSGANVLTF.

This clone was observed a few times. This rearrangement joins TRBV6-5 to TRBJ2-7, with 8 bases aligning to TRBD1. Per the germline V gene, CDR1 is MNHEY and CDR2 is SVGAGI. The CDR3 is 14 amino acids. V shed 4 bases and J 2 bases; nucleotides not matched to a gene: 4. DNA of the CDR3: TGTGCCAGCAGTTTGGACAGGGCGACCTACGAGCAGTACTTC. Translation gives CASSLDRATYEQYF.

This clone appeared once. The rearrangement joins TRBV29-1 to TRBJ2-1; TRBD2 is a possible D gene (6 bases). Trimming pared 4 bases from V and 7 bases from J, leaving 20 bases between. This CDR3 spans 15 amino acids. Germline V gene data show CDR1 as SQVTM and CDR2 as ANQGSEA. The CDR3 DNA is TGCAGCGTTGGTATTTCGGGACTTGCCAATAATGAGCAGTTCTTC. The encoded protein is CSVGISGLANNEQFF.

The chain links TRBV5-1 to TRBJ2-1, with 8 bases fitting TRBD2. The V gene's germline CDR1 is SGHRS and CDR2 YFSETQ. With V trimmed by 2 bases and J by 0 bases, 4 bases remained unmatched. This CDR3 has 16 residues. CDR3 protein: CASSLSSGSSYNEQFF. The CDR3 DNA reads TGCGCCAGCAGCTTATCAAGCGGGAGCTCCTACAATGAGCAGTTCTTC. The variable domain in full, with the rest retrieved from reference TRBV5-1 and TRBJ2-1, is KAGVTQTPRYLIKTRGQQVTLSCSPISGHRSVSWYQQTPGQGLQFLFEYFSETQRNKGNFPGRFSGRQFSNSRSEMNVSTLELGDSALYLCASSLSSGSSYNEQFFGPGTRLTVL.

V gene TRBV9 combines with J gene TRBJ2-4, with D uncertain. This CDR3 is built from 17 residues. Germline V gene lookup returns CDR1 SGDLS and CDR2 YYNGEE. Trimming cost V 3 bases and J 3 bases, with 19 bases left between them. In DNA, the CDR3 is TGTGCCAGCAGCGCGAACTCACAGATAACGATCAAAAACATTCAGTACTTC. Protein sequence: CASSANSQITIKNIQYF.

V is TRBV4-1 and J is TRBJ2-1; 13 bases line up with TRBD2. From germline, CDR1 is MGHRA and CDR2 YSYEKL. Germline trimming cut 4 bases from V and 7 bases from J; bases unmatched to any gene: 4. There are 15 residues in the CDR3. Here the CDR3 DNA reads TGCGCCAGCAGCCGGGGACTAGCGGGGAGTAATGAGCAGTTCTTC. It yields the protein CASSRGLAGSNEQFF.

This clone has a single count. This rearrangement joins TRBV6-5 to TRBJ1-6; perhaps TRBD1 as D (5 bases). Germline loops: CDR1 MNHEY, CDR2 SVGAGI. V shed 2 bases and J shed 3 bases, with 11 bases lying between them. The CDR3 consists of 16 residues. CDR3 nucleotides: TGTGCCAGCAGTTACGGGCAGGGCGGCTATAATTCACCCCTCCACTTT. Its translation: CASSYGQGGYNSPLHF.

CDR3 DNA sequence: TGTGCCAGCAGTCCCCGGGGAGCGGGAGGGAGGGGGGATGAGCAGTTCTTC. It is translated as CASSPRGAGGRGDEQFF. The chain is built from TRBV4-2 and TRBJ2-1; 10 bases map to TRBD2. The CDR3 is 17 residues long. CDR1 is LGHNA and CDR2 is YNFKEQ in the germline V gene. Trimming took 6 bases from V and 8 from J; bases not matched to a gene: 16.

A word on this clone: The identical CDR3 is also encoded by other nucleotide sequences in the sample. The CDR3 DNA reads TGTGCCTGGAGTAGAAGTGGGGACAGCTTCGGAAACACCATATATTTT. Protein sequence: CAWSRSGDSFGNTIYF. The V call is TRBV30, the J call TRBJ1-3; 7 bases match TRBD1. CDR3 length equals 16 residues. V gave up 2 bases and J gave up 4 bases; unmatched junction bases: 11. Looked up from germline, CDR1 is GTSNPN and CDR2 is SVGIG (reference sequence).

In DNA, the CDR3 is TGTGCCAGTAGACCCCAACACCGGAGGGCAGATGAAGCTTTCTTT. It specifies CASRPQHRRADEAFF. The chain joins TRBV19 to TRBJ1-1, with D uncertain. Germline V gives CDR1 LNHDA, CDR2 SQIVND (reference sequence). Trimming left V 6 bases short and J 7 bases short, with 21 bases between. The CDR3 consists of 15 residues.

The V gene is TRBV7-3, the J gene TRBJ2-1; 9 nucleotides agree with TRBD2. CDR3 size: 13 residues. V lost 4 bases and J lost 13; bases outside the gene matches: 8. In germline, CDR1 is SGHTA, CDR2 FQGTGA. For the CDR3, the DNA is TGTGCCAGCAGCTCCGGGACTAGCTCCTTCCAGTTCTTC. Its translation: CASSSGTSSFQFF.

This CDR3 reads CASSLVGQGPPGELFF. The CDR3 nucleotides read TGCGCCAGCAGCTTGGTAGGACAGGGACCCCCCGGGGAGCTGTTTTTT. V and J are TRBV5-1 and TRBJ2-2; 8 positions agree with TRBD1. The length of the CDR3 is 16 residues. The germline V gene encodes CDR1 SGHRS and CDR2 YFSETQ. V gave up 0 bases and J gave up 6 bases; unmatched junction bases: 7. The full variable domain, rest sourced from reference TRBV5-1 and TRBJ2-2, is KAGVTQTPRYLIKTRGQQVTLSCSPISGHRSVSWYQQTPGQGLQFLFEYFSETQRNKGNFPGRFSGRQFSNSRSEMNVSTLELGDSALYLCASSLVGQGPPGELFFGEGSRLTVL.

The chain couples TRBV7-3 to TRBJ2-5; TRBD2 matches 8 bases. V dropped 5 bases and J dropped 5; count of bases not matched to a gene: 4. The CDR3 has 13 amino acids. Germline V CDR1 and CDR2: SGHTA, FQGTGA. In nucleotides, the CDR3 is TGTGCCAGCAGCCAAGCGGGAGCTGAGACCCAGTACTTC. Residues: CASSQAGAETQYF.

The CDR3 sequence: CASSSGQERRYGYTF. The CDR3 region has the DNA TGTGCCAGCAGCTCAGGACAGGAGCGCCGATATGGCTACACCTTC. V is TRBV7-2 and J is TRBJ1-2; 7 bases agree with TRBD1. The V gene end was trimmed by 4 bases and the J gene end by 5 bases; junction bases not matched to a gene: 10. CDR1 is SGHTA, CDR2 FQGNSA, per germline. This CDR3 contains 15 residues.

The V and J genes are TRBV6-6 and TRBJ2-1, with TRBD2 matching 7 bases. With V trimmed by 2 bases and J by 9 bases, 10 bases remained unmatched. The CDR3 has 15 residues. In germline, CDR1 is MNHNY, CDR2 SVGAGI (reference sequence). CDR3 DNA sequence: TGTGCCAGCAGTTACACCTCCCCCTCTAGCGGTGAGCAGTTCTTC. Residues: CASSYTSPSSGEQFF.

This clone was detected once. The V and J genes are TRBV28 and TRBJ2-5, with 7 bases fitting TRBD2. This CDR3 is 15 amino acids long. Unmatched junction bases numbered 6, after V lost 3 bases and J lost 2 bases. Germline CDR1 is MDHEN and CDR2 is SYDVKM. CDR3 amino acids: CASSLSGGGQETQYF. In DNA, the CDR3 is TGTGCCAGCAGTTTGTCTGGGGGAGGGCAAGAGACCCAGTACTTC.